The T cell receptor (beta chain) under discussion was sequenced for a study of CD8 T cells in Susac syndrome. An input of roughly 0.5 to 1 ug of RNA was subjected to reverse transcription using random hexamers. It was immunoSEQ multiplex PCR that amplified TCR beta CDR3 across 54 Vbeta and 13 Jbeta. From the immunoSEQ multiplex PCR reads, TCRdb called clonotypes with MiXCR, one entry per CDR3 protein. In the table there are some 260,000 distinct CDR3 sequences, approximately 84% of which are singletons. Germline loops: CDR1 SEHNR, CDR2 FQNEAQ (reference sequence). This CDR3 comprises 11 residues. V dropped 3 bases and J dropped 5 bases, with 3 bases sitting between them. TCR beta sequencing covered blood CD8+ and CD4+ T cells. TEMRA cells underwent FACS enrichment and CD8+ and CD4+ T cells underwent negative isolation. This clonotype was detected only a few times.

The sequenced sample consisted of CD8+ T cells from PBMCs. This receptor was obtained from a human donor with multiple sclerosis. The chain combines TRBV7-9 with TRBJ2-3; no firm D call. The DNA of the CDR3 is TGTGCCAGCAGCTTGGAAGATACGCAGTATTTT. This codes for CASSLEDTQYF.